This T cell receptor beta chain appears in the sequencing data of a study of T-cell memory formation after mild COVID-19 (dated by TCRdb to the early 2020s). Study-level background: TCR sequence clusters from the two donors were found to be largely donor specific. Two young, previously healthy adult volunteers made up the cohort, one male and one female. In two donors, T-cell clones that expanded and contracted after mild COVID-19 were followed by sequencing TCRalpha and TCRbeta repertoires longitudinally.

Ficoll-Paque density gradient centrifugation was used to isolate PBMCs. Remarks on this clonotype: Its cognate antigen has yet to be identified. Base qualities are not recorded, but no much larger clone differs from it by a single base.

This sample was sequenced with an Illumina NovaSeq 6000. TCRalpha and TCRbeta cDNA libraries were built by 5'RACE with constant-segment primers, adding sample barcodes and unique molecular identifiers. Trizol reagent was used to extract RNA from every sample. The libraries were amplified in two PCR steps, and the second step added a second sample barcode and Illumina TruSeq adapters. The libraries were sequenced on an Illumina NovaSeq using 2 x 150 bp paired-end reads. The authors' pipeline ran thus. Demultiplexing of reads and collapsing into UMI-guided consensus sequences were performed with migec v1.2.7. Using mixcr v2.1.11, the UMI consensuses were aligned to TRA and TRB V and J templates and assembled into clonotypes. Clonotypes were classified as expanded or contracted when called significant by both edgeR and NoisET, with noise models trained on biological replicates. For edgeR calls, the cutoffs were a false discovery rate-adjusted p below 0.01 and a log2 fold-change threshold of 1. As an exploratory analysis of dynamics, max-normalized trajectories of the 1000 most abundant clonotypes were examined with PCA combined with hierarchical clustering. Separately sequenced CD4+ and CD8+ repertoires were used to assign the CD4 or CD8 phenotype of responding clones. In-frame beta chains were kept once TCRdb had trimmed the public reads at Q25 with fastp and called clones with MiXCR. One record per CDR3 amino acid sequence lists the most common genes and DNA. The V and J calls and clone size come from TCRdb's table, not from the authors' own analysis. For this sample the table gives some 340,000 distinct CDR3 sequences, of which under 15% were detected only once. Of the sample, about 20% is held by the ten largest clones.

On the study overall, not on this receptor specifically: The study covered only two mild cases, and larger cohorts including severe cases with pre-infection samples were considered necessary. SARS-CoV-2 specificity was not confirmed for the second-wave clones peaking on day 37. Some responding clones were detected in pre-infection memory, which suggested that pre-existing cross-reactive memory T cells had joined the SARS-CoV-2 response. Contracting CD4+ clones were found mainly in CM and EM memory subsets, while CD8+ clones were enriched in EMRA. Clones that contracted from day 15 to 85 showed balanced CD4/CD8 phenotypes, whereas a second wave of clones that expanded from day 15 to 37 leaned towards CD4+.

The sequenced material came from PBMCs or a T cell subset sorted from them (not recorded which). This receptor was identified in a man aged 18 to 30 who had mild COVID-19 (a few samples of this study predate the infection). The sample titles of this study are shuffled in the database, so cell type and time point are left out; the donor was told from shared clones.

The CDR3 is CSARDVLGAVGGYTF. The DNA reads TGCAGTGCTAGAGATGTTTTAGGGGCTGTAGGAGGCTACACCTTC. The chain is made from TRBV20-1 and TRBJ1-2; possibly the D gene is TRBD1, per 5 matching bases. CDR1 and CDR2 are read off the germline V gene (reference sequence) as DFQATT and SNEGSKA. Trimming costs V 0 bases and J 8 bases, and their ends lie 19 bases apart. The CDR3 covers 15 residues, taking in both the cysteine and the phenylalanine. Only the CDR3 DNA is retained, 45 bases long and in frame from the first base.